This T cell receptor beta chain was identified in a study of T-cell reconstitution after alpha-beta-depleted transplantation in children. The V gene's germline CDR1 is SQVTM and CDR2 ANQGSEA. V lost 6 bases to trimming and J lost 1 base, with 13 bases between them. The CDR3 sequence is 13 residues long. Library preparation (for TCRbeta) was performed with unique molecular identifiers. TCRdb used MiXCR to reprocess the PCR reads, holding one entry per CDR3 protein. The table records about 240,000 distinct CDR3 sequences, 12% of them present only once. This clonotype came up many times. The chain has TRBV29-1 and TRBJ2-7; possible D gene TRBD2, 5 bases. The sequencing here drew on PBMCs from the stem cell graft donor, taken from the stem cell graft. The TCR comes from a human donor who donated a stem cell graft to a child with acute lymphoblastic leukemia. The CDR3 sequence is CSVALGVSYEQYF. The DNA for the CDR3 is TGCAGCGTCGCCCTGGGAGTTTCCTACGAGCAGTACTTC.